A single sample gave rise to the 6 T cell receptor beta chains below, sequenced in a study of OX40 agonist ivuxolimab in advanced cancers. Using immunoSEQ multiplex PCR, the repertoire was profiled, and TCRdb retains in-frame clones only, with some absent. The sample has approximately 60,000 clones, approximately 87% seen once. The material was CD4+ or CD8+ T cells sorted from blood, obtained in a trial of the OX40 agonist ivuxolimab. Source of these receptors: an adult with an advanced solid tumor such as melanoma, head and neck, liver or kidney cancer.

The chain couples TRBV2 to TRBJ1-1; D is unclear. The germline V gene encodes CDR1 SNHLY and CDR2 FYNNEI. V was cut by 8 bases and J by 1 base, with 11 bases left in between. The CDR3 runs 13 residues. The DNA for the CDR3 is TGTGCCAGCCTTCAGGAGGGGAACACTGAAGCTTTCTTT. Its translation: CASLQEGNTEAFF.

The V call is TRBV7-6, the J call TRBJ2-7, with 7 bases identical to TRBD1. The CDR3 spans 14 residues. J lost 7 bases, V lost 5 bases, and 11 bases had no gene match. CDR1 is SGHVS, CDR2 FNYEAQ, per germline. The CDR3 DNA reads TGTGCCAGCAGCCAAACAGCAGGACAGGTTGAGCAGTACTTC. It specifies CASSQTAGQVEQYF.

In nucleotides, the CDR3 is TGTGCCAGCAGTTTTTCCACCGGGGAGCTGTTTTTT. Translating it yields CASSFSTGELFF. This sequence joins TRBV27 and TRBJ2-2; D is unclear. The germline CDR1 and CDR2 sequences are MNHEY and SMNVEV (reference sequence). The germline V and J ends were trimmed by 3 bases and 4 bases, with 3 bases remaining between them. This CDR3 comprises 12 residues.

The rearrangement joins TRBV4-1 to TRBJ1-2; 8 nucleotides agree with TRBD1. J lost 3 bases, V lost 6 bases, and 18 bases had no gene match. Germline V gene sequence: CDR1 MGHRA, CDR2 YSYEKL. The CDR3 has 18 amino acids. CDR3 region: CASSRQGAAFLGDYGYTF. The CDR3 DNA reads TGCGCCAGCAGTCGGCAGGGGGCGGCCTTCTTAGGAGACTATGGCTACACCTTC.

The chain has TRBV29-1 and TRBJ2-5; 8 bases are a match to TRBD2. Germline V gene data show CDR1 as SQVTM and CDR2 as ANQGSEA. Unmatched junction bases numbered 6, after V lost 7 bases and J lost 5 bases. This CDR3 is 12 amino acids long. CDR3: CSGGTSGETQYF. CDR3 nucleotides: TGCAGCGGTGGGACTAGTGGGGAGACCCAGTACTTC.

The V call is TRBV29-1, the J call TRBJ2-1; TRBD1 is a possible D gene (6 bases). The CDR3 is 14 amino acids. Trimming shortened V by 1 base and J by 4 bases, and 11 bases separated the two germline ends. Germline assignment: CDR1 SQVTM and CDR2 ANQGSEA. CDR3 loop: CSVEAPGAYNEQFF. The CDR3 DNA is TGCAGCGTTGAAGCCCCAGGGGCATACAATGAGCAGTTCTTC.